This T cell receptor (beta chain) was retrieved from a study of blood T cell repertoires in COVID-19. Across the study: Samples of COVID-19 (acute and convalescent) were obtained from the United States, Italy and Spain. Sample material is recorded as cDNA or gDNA derived from T cells, B-cell-depleted T cells, or PBMCs.

Original analysis: Amplification of reference gene primers was used by the study to estimate nucleated cell counts. Only in-frame clones appear in the TCRdb table, and some are missing; sequencing was by immunoSEQ multiplex PCR. The D gene and trimming were derived from the DNA, and the V and J assignments and clone size from that table. The sample lists under 55,000 clones, about 90% occurring once. The sequence was collected from a woman aged 80 or over with active COVID-19. Sample: peripheral blood.

Here the CDR3 reads CASSAQGGREQYF. As DNA, the CDR3 is TGTGCCAGCTCGGCTCAAGGCGGTAGGGAGCAGTACTTC. V gene TRBV18 combines with J gene TRBJ2-7; D uncertain. CDR3 size: 13 residues. The V gene lost 6 bases and the J gene lost 7 bases, with 16 bases spanning the gap. CDR1 is KGHSH, CDR2 LQKENI, per germline.